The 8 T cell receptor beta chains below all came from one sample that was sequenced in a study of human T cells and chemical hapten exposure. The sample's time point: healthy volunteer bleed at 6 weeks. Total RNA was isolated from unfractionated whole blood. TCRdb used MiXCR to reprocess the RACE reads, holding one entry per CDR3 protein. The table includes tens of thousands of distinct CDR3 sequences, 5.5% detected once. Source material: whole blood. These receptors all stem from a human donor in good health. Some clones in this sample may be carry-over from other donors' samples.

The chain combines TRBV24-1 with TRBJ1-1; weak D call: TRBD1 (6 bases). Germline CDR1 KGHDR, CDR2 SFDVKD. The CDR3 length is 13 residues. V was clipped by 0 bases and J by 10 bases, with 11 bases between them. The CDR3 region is CATSDLYTGRAFF. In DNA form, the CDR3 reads TGTGCCACCAGTGATTTGTACACAGGGAGAGCTTTCTTT.

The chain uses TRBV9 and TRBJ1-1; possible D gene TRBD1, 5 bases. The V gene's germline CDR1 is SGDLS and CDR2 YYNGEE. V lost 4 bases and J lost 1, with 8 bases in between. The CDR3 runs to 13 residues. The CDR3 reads CASSPQENTEAFF. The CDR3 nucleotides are TGTGCCAGCAGCCCACAGGAGAACACTGAAGCTTTCTTT. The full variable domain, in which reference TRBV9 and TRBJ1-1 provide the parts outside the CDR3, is DSGVTQTPKHLITATGQRVTLRCSPRSGDLSVYWYQQSLDQGLQFLIQYYNGEERAKGNILERFSAQQFPDLHSELNLSSLELGDSALYFCASSPQENTEAFFGQGTRLTVV.

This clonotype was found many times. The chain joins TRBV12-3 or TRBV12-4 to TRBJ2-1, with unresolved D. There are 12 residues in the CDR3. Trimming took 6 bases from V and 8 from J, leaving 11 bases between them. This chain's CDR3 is CASRDPGDEQFF. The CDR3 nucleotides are TGTGCCAGCAGGGACCCGGGCGATGAGCAGTTCTTC.

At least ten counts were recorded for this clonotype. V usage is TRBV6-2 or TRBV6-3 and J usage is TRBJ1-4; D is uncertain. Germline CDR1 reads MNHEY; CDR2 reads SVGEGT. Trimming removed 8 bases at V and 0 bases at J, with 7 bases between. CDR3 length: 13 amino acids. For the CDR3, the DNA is TGTGCCAGCGGGAGGGCAACTAATGAAAAACTGTTTTTT. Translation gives CASGRATNEKLFF.

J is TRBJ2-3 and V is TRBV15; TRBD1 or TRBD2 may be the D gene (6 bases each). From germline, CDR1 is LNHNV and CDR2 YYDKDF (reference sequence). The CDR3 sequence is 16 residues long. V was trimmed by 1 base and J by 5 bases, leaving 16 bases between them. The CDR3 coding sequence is TGTGCCACCAGCAGAGCCGGAGGGACAACGGGAGATACGCAGTATTTT. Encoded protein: CATSRAGGTTGDTQYF. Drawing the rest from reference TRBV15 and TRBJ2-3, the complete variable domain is DAMVIQNPRYQVTQFGKPVTLSCSQTLNHNVMYWYQQKSSQAPKLLFHYYDKDFNNEADTPDNFQSRRPNTSFCFLDIRSPGLGDTAMYLCATSRAGGTTGDTQYFGPGTRLTVL.

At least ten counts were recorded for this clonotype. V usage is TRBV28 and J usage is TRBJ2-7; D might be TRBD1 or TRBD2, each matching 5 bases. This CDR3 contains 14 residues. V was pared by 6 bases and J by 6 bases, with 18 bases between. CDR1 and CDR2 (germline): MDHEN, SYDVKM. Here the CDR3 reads CASSSTGTLLEQYF. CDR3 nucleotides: TGTGCCAGCAGCTCCACTGGGACCCTCCTCGAGCAGTACTTC. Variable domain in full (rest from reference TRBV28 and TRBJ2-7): DVKVTQSSRYLVKRTGEKVFLECVQDMDHENMFWYRQDPGLGLRLIYFSYDVKMKEKGDIPEGYSVSREKKERFSLILESASTNQTSMYLCASSSTGTLLEQYFGPGTRLTVT.

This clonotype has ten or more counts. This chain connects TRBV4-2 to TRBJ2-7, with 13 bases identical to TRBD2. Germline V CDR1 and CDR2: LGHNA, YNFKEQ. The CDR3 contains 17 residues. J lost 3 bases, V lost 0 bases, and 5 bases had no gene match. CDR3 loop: CASSQESGLAGHYEQYF. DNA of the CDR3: TGTGCCAGCAGCCAAGAGTCGGGACTAGCGGGACACTACGAGCAGTACTTC.

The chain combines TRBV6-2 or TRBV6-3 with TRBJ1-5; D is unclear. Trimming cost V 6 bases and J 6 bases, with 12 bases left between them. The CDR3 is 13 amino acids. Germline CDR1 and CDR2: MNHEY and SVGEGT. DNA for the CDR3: TGTGCCAGCAGACCAGACGGTGTTCAGCCCCAGCATTTT. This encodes CASRPDGVQPQHF.